This entry lists 10 T cell receptor beta chains sequenced from one sample in a study of shared clonotypes between healthy human individuals. Sequenced by immunoSEQ multiplex PCR; TCRdb stores in-frame clones only, minus some. The sample records around 750,000 clones, about 74% being singletons. Sequencing was carried out using memory CD4+ T cells sorted from blood. Subset here: CD45RA-negative fraction. These receptors came from a woman in her 30s in good health.

The rearrangement links TRBV28 to TRBJ1-1, with D tentatively TRBD1 (5 bases). Germline V gene data show CDR1 as MDHEN and CDR2 as SYDVKM. The CDR3 totals 15 residues. V gave up 7 bases and J gave up 2 bases, with 17 bases separating them. CDR3 coding DNA: TGTGCCAGCATCCCCCCCACGCAGGGAAACACTGAAGCTTTCTTT. It is translated as CASIPPTQGNTEAFF.

V gene TRBV30 combines with J gene TRBJ2-7; 11 bases map to TRBD2. J gave up 2 bases and V 3 bases, and 3 bases lay outside the gene matches. Germline CDR1 GTSNPN, CDR2 SVGIG (reference sequence). The CDR3 loop spans 14 amino acids. The CDR3 here is CAWRLAGGTYEQYF. CDR3 DNA sequence: TGTGCCTGGAGATTAGCGGGAGGGACCTACGAGCAGTACTTC.

There are a few counts of this clone. V is TRBV5-6 and J is TRBJ2-1, with D possibly being TRBD1 or TRBD2 (7 bases each). V was cut by 2 bases and J by 10 bases, with 19 bases left in between. The CDR3 has 15 amino acids. The germline V gene encodes CDR1 SGHDT and CDR2 YYEEEE. The DNA of the CDR3 is TGTGCCAGCAGCTTTGGGGAGGGGGCCTACGGGGAGCAGTTCTTC. Translation: CASSFGEGAYGEQFF. The whole variable domain, remainder taken from reference TRBV5-6 and TRBJ2-1, is DAGVTQSPTHLIKTRGQQVTLRCSPKSGHDTVSWYQQALGQGPQFIFQYYEEEERQRGNFPDRFSGHQFPNYSSELNVNALLLGDSALYLCASSFGEGAYGEQFFGPGTRLTVL.

The CDR3 DNA follows: TGTGCCAGCAGCCCGACATCGGACTACACCGGGGAGCTGTTTTTT. It specifies CASSPTSDYTGELFF. The chain joins TRBV13 to TRBJ2-2; the D gene is possibly TRBD2 (5 bases). The CDR3 consists of 15 residues. CDR1 is PRHDT, CDR2 FYEKMQ, per germline (reference sequence). Trimming took off 5 bases at V and 3 bases at J, with 13 bases between the two ends.

This clone has more than one count but fewer than ten. The V gene is TRBV6-6, the J gene TRBJ1-3; no clear D. Trimming shortened V by 6 bases and J by 4 bases, and 10 bases separated the two germline ends. The CDR3 runs to 13 residues. CDR1 and CDR2 from the germline V gene are MNHNY and SVGAGI (reference sequence). The CDR3 sequence is CASRGLQGNTIYF. The CDR3 nucleotides read TGTGCCAGCAGAGGTCTCCAGGGAAACACCATATATTTT.

This clone came up once. The CDR3 region has the DNA TGCGCCAGCAGCCAAGAGGACAGGGTTGATCAGCCCCAGCATTTT. It translates to CASSQEDRVDQPQHF. The chain combines TRBV4-1 with TRBJ1-5; 8 nucleotides match TRBD1. This CDR3 is built from 15 residues. Germline values: CDR1 MGHRA, CDR2 YSYEKL. Trimming cost V 0 bases and J 5 bases; bases outside gene matches: 3.

V is TRBV2 and J is TRBJ2-5; perhaps TRBD1 as D (6 bases). The CDR3 has 14 amino acids. V shed 7 bases and J shed 4 bases, with 16 bases lying between them. Germline V CDR1 and CDR2: SNHLY, FYNNEI. The CDR3, as DNA: TGTGCCAGCAACGAACAGGGATCTTCAGAGACCCAGTACTTC. It is translated as CASNEQGSSETQYF. The full variable domain, with the rest looked up from reference TRBV2 and TRBJ2-5, is EPEVTQTPSHQVTQMGQEVILRCVPISNHLYFYWYRQILGQKVEFLVSFYNNEISEKSEIFDDQFSVERPDGSNFTLKIRSTKLEDSAMYFCASNEQGSSETQYFGPGTRLLVL.

This clone has only one observation. V usage is TRBV7-8 and J usage is TRBJ2-1; TRBD2 matches 15 bases. The V gene's germline CDR1 is SGHVS and CDR2 FQNEAQ. Trimming cost V 4 bases and J 7 bases; bases outside gene matches: 5. The CDR3 covers 16 residues. CDR3 sequence: CASSWGLAGGDNEQFF. CDR3 sequence (DNA): TGTGCCAGCAGCTGGGGACTAGCGGGAGGAGATAATGAGCAGTTCTTC. Based on the CDR3 plus reference TRBV7-8 and TRBJ2-1, the full variable domain is GAGVSQSPRYKVAKRGQDVALRCDPISGHVSLFWYQQALGQGPEFLTYFQNEAQLDKSGLPSDRFFAERPEGSVSTLKIQRTQQEDSAVYLCASSWGLAGGDNEQFFGPGTRLTVL.

This clone was seen a single time. CDR3 nucleotide sequence: TGTGCCAGCCGGGACAGGGTATACACTGAAGCTTTCTTT. Its translation: CASRDRVYTEAFF. The chain couples TRBV19 to TRBJ1-1, with TRBD1 matching over 9 bases. V lost 9 bases and J lost 3; bases outside the gene matches: 5. CDR1 and CDR2 (germline): LNHDA, SQIVND (reference sequence). CDR3 length equals 13 residues.

V and J are TRBV27 and TRBJ2-7, with D possibly matching TRBD2 (6 bases). The CDR3 loop spans 15 amino acids. The V and J ends lost 5 bases and 3 bases respectively, with 17 bases between them. The germline V gene encodes CDR1 MNHEY and CDR2 SMNVEV (reference sequence). The chain's CDR3 is CASSGPQAGYYEQYF. The CDR3 coding sequence is TGTGCCAGCAGTGGGCCCCAAGCGGGCTACTACGAGCAGTACTTC.